The 14 T cell receptor beta chains below were found in one sample sequenced in a study of post-analysis software for immune sequencing data. Prepared TCR beta cDNA libraries contained unique molecular identifiers. TCRdb recomputed calls from the PCR reads with MiXCR, one row per CDR3 protein. This table has about 770,000 distinct CDR3 sequences, about 45% appearing once. Whole-study findings and limits: Among roughly 5 TRBV segments more frequent in patients than controls were TRBV5-6, TRBV5-1 and TRBV20-1.

Which antigens these TCRs recognize remains unknown. Sequences were obtained from blood. These receptor sequences come from a girl between 5 and 17 years old with multiple sclerosis.

The chain carries TRBV11-1 and TRBJ2-1; D is unclear. The V end lost 4 bases, the J end lost 1 base, and 11 bases lay between the germline ends. Per the germline V gene, CDR1 is SGHAT and CDR2 is FQDESV (reference sequence). The CDR3 loop spans 15 amino acids. CDR3 loop: CASSSPEESYNEQFF. In nucleotides, the CDR3 is TGTGCCAGCAGCTCTCCAGAGGAATCCTACAATGAGCAGTTCTTC.

This clonotype showed up just once. The rearrangement uses TRBV29-1 and TRBJ1-1, with a tentative D call TRBD1 (5 bases). Germline CDR1 SQVTM, CDR2 ANQGSEA. The V end was cut by 5 bases, the J end by 1 base, with 11 bases between. The CDR3 runs to 13 residues. CDR3 residues: CSVQGRANTEAFF. The CDR3 nucleotides read TGCAGCGTTCAAGGCAGGGCGAACACTGAAGCTTTCTTT.

The V and J genes are TRBV6-1 and TRBJ2-6, with D uncertain. The CDR3 extends over 14 amino acids. The germline V gene encodes CDR1 MNHNS and CDR2 SASEGT. Between the trimmed V and J ends, which lost 3 bases and 6 bases, there was a span of 9 bases. The CDR3 loop is CASSEVGEANVLTF. The CDR3 nucleotides read TGTGCCAGCAGTGAGGTGGGCGAGGCCAACGTCCTGACTTTC.

The V call is TRBV9, the J call TRBJ2-4; weak D call: TRBD2 (6 bases). The J call may be mistaken, given a closer DNA end match to TRBJ2-7. Per germline, CDR1 SGDLS and CDR2 YYNGEE. The CDR3 totals 15 residues. This CDR3 is CASSLSGSRTYEQYF. CDR3 coding DNA: TGTGCCAGCAGCCTTTCCGGGAGTCGCACGTACGAGCAGTACTTC.

V is TRBV7-2 and J is TRBJ1-2; possible D gene TRBD1, 6 bases. V lost 4 bases, J lost 8 bases, and 11 bases lay in between. Germline CDR1 reads SGHTA; CDR2 reads FQGNSA. The CDR3 is 12 amino acids. The CDR3, as DNA: TGTGCCAGCAGCTATACAGGGACGGGCTACACCTTC. Protein product: CASSYTGTGYTF.

The rearrangement links TRBV7-2 to TRBJ1-5; unclear D gene. CDR1 is SGHTA, CDR2 FQGNSA, per germline. The CDR3 spans 15 residues. V was shortened by 3 bases and J by 7 bases, with 16 bases between the two germline ends. The DNA of the CDR3 is TGTGCCAGCAGCTTTAAAGCGGCAGCGGACCAGCCCCAGCATTTT. This codes for CASSFKAAADQPQHF.

The chain carries TRBV5-6 and TRBJ1-1, with TRBD1 matching 7 bases. This CDR3 has 16 residues. With V trimmed by 1 base and J by 4 bases, 10 bases remained unmatched. In germline, CDR1 is SGHDT, CDR2 YYEEEE. The CDR3 sequence: CASSLSGEGAPTEAFF. The CDR3 DNA reads as TGTGCCAGCAGCTTGTCGGGAGAGGGGGCGCCCACTGAAGCTTTCTTT.

About this clonotype: This clone may be a read error of a much larger clone one base away. The CDR3 DNA follows: TGTGCCAGCAGCCCGGGACAGAACTACGAGCAGTTCTTC. Its translation is CASSPGQNYEQFF. J is TRBJ2-1 and V is TRBV4-2; 7 positions agree with TRBD1. Germline CDR1 LGHNA, CDR2 YNFKEQ. There are 13 residues in the CDR3. The J segment lost 10 bases and the V segment lost 4 bases, leaving 7 bases of the junction unmatched.

For this clonotype: The junction differs from germline at one of its ends, possibly a read error. The V and J genes are TRBV12-3 or TRBV12-4 and TRBJ2-3, with 8 bases lining up with TRBD2. The CDR3 is 13 amino acids. The CDR3 loop reads CASSGGGTDMQYF. DNA of the CDR3: TGTGCCAGCAGCGGGGGGGGCACAGATATGCAGTATTTT.

The chain employs TRBV20-1 and TRBJ2-1; the match to TRBD2 covers 9 bases. This CDR3 is built from 13 residues. Germline-derived CDR1 and CDR2 are DFQATT and SNEGSKA (reference sequence). The CDR3 sequence is CSPTSGGYNEQFF. CDR3 nucleotide sequence: TGCAGCCCGACTAGCGGAGGGTACAATGAGCAGTTCTTC.

V is TRBV13 and J is TRBJ1-1; D call uncertain. CDR3 length equals 15 residues. Germline CDR1 PRHDT, CDR2 FYEKMQ (reference sequence). Trimming cost V 1 base and J 0 bases, with 9 bases left between them. The CDR3 DNA reads TGTGCCAGCAGCTTAGCGTACGGGCTGAACACTGAAGCTTTCTTT. As protein: CASSLAYGLNTEAFF.

The CDR3 bases are TGCAGTGCTAGAGATCTCCGGGCGGGCACCTACGAGCAGTACGTC. It codes for CSARDLRAGTYEQYV. The chain couples TRBV20-1 to TRBJ2-7; weak D call: TRBD2 (5 bases). V lost 0 bases to trimming and J lost 2 bases, with 14 bases between them. The CDR3 spans 15 residues. Germline V gene sequence: CDR1 DFQATT, CDR2 SNEGSKA (reference sequence).

This clonotype was detected only a few times. The chain uses TRBV7-2 and TRBJ2-7; D gene unclear. Germline CDR1 reads SGHTA; CDR2 reads FQGNSA. This CDR3 comprises 13 residues. The germline V and J ends were trimmed by 4 bases and 6 bases, with 13 bases remaining between them. The CDR3 region has the DNA TGTGCCAGCAGCTCCTATACCGTGGGCGAGCAGTACTTC. Its translation: CASSSYTVGEQYF.

The chain is built from TRBV20-1 and TRBJ2-5; the D gene is possibly TRBD1 (6 bases). Near its end, the DNA agrees better with TRBJ2-7, so the J call may be wrong. Germline V CDR1 and CDR2: DFQATT, SNEGSKA (reference sequence). The CDR3 runs to 16 residues. Here the CDR3 reads CSARGTRQGGTYEQYF. CDR3 DNA sequence: TGCAGTGCTAGAGGAACTCGACAAGGGGGAACCTACGAGCAGTACTTC.